The 26 T cell receptor beta chains below were found in one sample sequenced in a study of CD8+CD57+ T cells in acquired aplastic anemia. Genomic DNA provided the template from which TCR beta VDJ and CDR3 profiles were obtained. In TCRdb, the reads were re-called with MiXCR into one record per CDR3 protein. Of roughly 150,000 distinct CDR3 sequences in the sample, around half are singletons; the top ten hold less than 3%. Selection for sequencing was limited to patients who had shown CD8+CD57+ cell expansion by flow cytometry. Sequencing used sorted CD4+, CD8+, or CD8+CD57+ T cells (not recorded which) from PBMCs. These TCRs come from a human donor with aplastic anemia.

This sequence joins TRBV11-1 and TRBJ1-1; a weak D match, TRBD1 (5 bases). The V end lost 1 base, the J end lost 3 bases, and 12 bases lay between the germline ends. CDR1 and CDR2 (germline): SGHAT, FQDESV (reference sequence). This CDR3 comprises 15 residues. CDR3 loop: CASSLGVSGYTEAFF. DNA for the CDR3: TGTGCCAGCAGCTTAGGCGTATCAGGGTACACTGAAGCTTTCTTT.

In this sample, this clonotype turned up once. The V and J genes are TRBV15 and TRBJ2-1; D possibly uses TRBD1 or TRBD2 (5 bases each). The germline V gene encodes CDR1 LNHNV and CDR2 YYDKDF (reference sequence). Trimming shortened V by 1 base and J by 6 bases, and 10 bases separated the two germline ends. The CDR3 covers 14 residues. The CDR3 nucleotides read TGTGCCACCAGCAGAGGAGGGGAATTCAATGAGCAGTTCTTC. Amino acids: CATSRGGEFNEQFF.

With respect to this clonotype: A read error may account for a junction end that differs from germline. This chain uses TRBV10-3 with TRBJ1-5, with D possibly being TRBD1 (6 bases). The CDR3 extends over 14 amino acids. The V gene's germline CDR1 is ENHRY and CDR2 SYGVKD. In DNA, the CDR3 is TGTGCCGTCAGCCAGACAGGCAGCAATCAGCCCCAGCATTTT. Translating gives CAVSQTGSNQPQHF.

This clonotype was detected only a few times. The CDR3 here is CASSVDRAVSPLHF. The DNA for the CDR3 is TGTGCCAGCAGTGTTGACAGGGCGGTGTCACCCCTCCACTTT. The chain couples TRBV2 to TRBJ1-6, with 7 bases lining up with TRBD1. Germline V gene lookup returns CDR1 SNHLY and CDR2 FYNNEI. The CDR3 is 14 amino acids. Germline trimming cut 4 bases from V and 10 bases from J; bases unmatched to any gene: 7.

This chain joins TRBV19 and TRBJ2-3, with TRBD2 matching 7 bases. Germline CDR1 reads LNHDA; CDR2 reads SQIVND (reference sequence). The CDR3 loop spans 12 amino acids. Germline trimming cut 8 bases from V and 4 bases from J; bases unmatched to any gene: 3. The CDR3 DNA is TGTGCCAGTTCGACTAGCTCAGATACGCAGTATTTT. Protein: CASSTSSDTQYF.

This clonotype has ten or more counts. This chain uses TRBV19 with TRBJ2-7; D is unresolved. The length of the CDR3 is 13 residues. Germline-derived CDR1 and CDR2 are LNHDA and SQIVND (reference sequence). The germline V and J ends were trimmed by 3 bases and 4 bases, with 10 bases remaining between them. CDR3 bases: TGTGCCAGTAGTATTGGAACGAAATACGAGCAGTACTTC. Protein product: CASSIGTKYEQYF.

This clonotype was counted ten times or more. The V and J genes are TRBV19 and TRBJ2-3; D gene uncertain. This CDR3 is built from 14 residues. V dropped 5 bases and J dropped 7 bases, with 16 bases sitting between them. The germline V gene encodes CDR1 LNHDA and CDR2 SQIVND (reference sequence). For the CDR3, the DNA is TGTGCCAGTAGTGAAGCCCCTACGCGTCATACGCAGTATTTT. Its protein product is CASSEAPTRHTQYF.

The genes are TRBV20-1 and TRBJ2-2; tentatively, D is TRBD2 (5 bases). Germline V gives CDR1 DFQATT, CDR2 SNEGSKA (reference sequence). Trimming cost V 2 bases and J 3 bases, with 13 bases left between them. This CDR3 has 15 residues. CDR3 protein: CSARKASPDTGELFF. DNA of the CDR3: TGCAGTGCTAGAAAGGCTAGCCCGGACACCGGGGAGCTGTTTTTT.

The chain has TRBV20-1 and TRBJ1-2; D is unclear. The length of the CDR3 is 8 residues. CDR1 and CDR2 (germline): DFQATT, SNEGSKA (reference sequence). For the CDR3, the DNA is TGCGGAGGTTGTGGCTACACCTTC. Protein: CGGCGYTF.

This clonotype was detected ten times or more. The rearrangement uses TRBV7-2 and TRBJ2-7, with D perhaps being TRBD1 or TRBD2 (5 bases each). Germline CDR1 reads SGHTA; CDR2 reads FQGNSA. CDR3 length equals 12 residues. Trimming removed 5 bases at V and 7 bases at J, with 12 bases between. CDR3 nucleotide sequence: TGTGCCAGCAGCCCCTGGGACGGAGAGCAGTACTTC. It specifies CASSPWDGEQYF. The full variable domain, with the rest looked up from reference TRBV7-2 and TRBJ2-7, is GAGVSQSPSNKVTEKGKDVELRCDPISGHTALYWYRQSLGQGLEFLIYFQGNSAPDKSGLPSDRFSAERTGGSVSTLTIQRTQQEDSAVYLCASSPWDGEQYFGPGTRLTVT.

This clonotype was detected only once. The CDR3: CASSPRGQKNEQYF. Here the CDR3 DNA reads TGTGCCAGCTCACCACGGGGACAGAAGAACGAGCAGTACTTC. The V call is TRBV18, the J call TRBJ2-7, with 7 bases that match TRBD1. The CDR3 is made up of 14 amino acids. In germline, CDR1 is KGHSH, CDR2 LQKENI. The J segment lost 5 bases and the V segment lost 1 base, leaving 5 bases of the junction unmatched.

This clonotype has a handful of counts. The V call is TRBV9, the J call TRBJ1-1; 7 bases are a match to TRBD1. There are 15 residues in the CDR3. V lost 1 base, J lost 6 bases, and 9 bases stayed unmatched. The germline V gene encodes CDR1 SGDLS and CDR2 YYNGEE. This CDR3 reads CASSVSQGGRAEAFF. The CDR3 DNA reads TGTGCCAGCAGCGTAAGTCAGGGGGGGAGGGCTGAAGCTTTCTTT.

As concerns this clonotype: At one end the junction does not follow the germline gene, possibly because of a read error. This chain uses TRBV5-4 with TRBJ2-1; D is perhaps TRBD1 (5 bases). The germline gives CDR1 SGHNT, CDR2 YYREEE (reference sequence). The CDR3 runs 15 residues. The CDR3 reads CASSLEGAAYNGQFF. In DNA form, the CDR3 reads TGTGCCAGCAGCTTGGAAGGGGCGGCCTACAATGGGCAGTTCTTC.

The J gene is TRBJ1-1, the V gene TRBV15; D perhaps matches TRBD1 (6 bases). Germline CDR1 reads LNHNV; CDR2 reads YYDKDF (reference sequence). The CDR3 is 14 residues long. Trimming took off 0 bases at V and 6 bases at J, with 11 bases between the two ends. The CDR3 nucleotides read TGTGCCACCAGCAGAGATTTGGGGGGCTCTGAAGCTTTCTTT. Its translation is CATSRDLGGSEAFF.

About this clonotype itself: A single base separates this from a much larger clone, so it may be a read error. The J gene is TRBJ1-2, the V gene TRBV13; 7 nucleotides line up with TRBD1. The V gene end was trimmed by 5 bases and the J gene end by 6 bases; junction bases not matched to a gene: 15. The CDR3 has 16 amino acids. Germline CDR1 is PRHDT and CDR2 is FYEKMQ (reference sequence). CDR3 sequence: CASSPRTGGIPDGYTF. The CDR3 DNA sequence: TGTGCCAGCAGCCCACGGACAGGCGGGATTCCTGATGGCTACACCTTC.

The CDR3 DNA follows: TGTGCCAGCAGTTTATCGATACGGGAATCTGGGGCCAACGTCCTGACTTTC. Protein: CASSLSIRESGANVLTF. The genes are TRBV27 and TRBJ2-6; a possible D gene is TRBD2 (5 bases). The CDR3 length is 17 residues. The germline V and J ends were trimmed by 0 bases and 1 base, with 10 bases remaining between them. Germline CDR1 MNHEY, CDR2 SMNVEV (reference sequence).

The gene calls are TRBV27 and TRBJ1-5; D not resolved. The CDR3 consists of 13 residues. CDR1 is MNHEY, CDR2 SMNVEV, per germline (reference sequence). Trimming stripped 6 bases from V and 7 bases from J, with 13 bases between. The CDR3 bases are TGTGCCAGCAGCTTCCAGGCTGGGCAGCCCCAGCATTTT. Translated: CASSFQAGQPQHF.

This clonotype appeared many times. V gene TRBV7-2 combines with J gene TRBJ1-1; D is undetermined. The CDR3 length is 15 residues. V was trimmed by 5 bases and J by 5 bases, leaving 18 bases between them. Germline V lookup: CDR1 SGHTA, CDR2 FQGNSA. CDR3 in amino acids: CASSQSGYSGTEAFF. The CDR3 coding sequence is TGTGCCAGCAGCCAAAGCGGATATTCCGGGACTGAAGCTTTCTTT.

In its sample, this clonotype was seen many times. The chain employs TRBV12-3 or TRBV12-4 and TRBJ2-1; D is unclear. V was clipped by 7 bases and J by 5 bases, with 9 bases between them. This CDR3 contains 12 residues. The CDR3 DNA sequence: TGTGCCAGCAACGGGCCCGACAATGAGCAGTTCTTC. It yields the protein CASNGPDNEQFF.

This clonotype was detected only a few times. The rearrangement links TRBV29-1 to TRBJ2-2, with 8 nucleotides matching TRBD1. The CDR3 has 15 amino acids. Germline values: CDR1 SQVTM, CDR2 ANQGSEA. Germline trimming cut 3 bases from V and 0 bases from J; bases unmatched to any gene: 3. In DNA, the CDR3 is TGCAGCGTTGAGGGGACAGGAGCGAACACCGGGGAGCTGTTTTTT. Protein: CSVEGTGANTGELFF.

This clonotype was detected many times. The rearrangement uses TRBV19 and TRBJ1-5; no clear D. This CDR3 is 13 amino acids long. CDR1 and CDR2 (germline): LNHDA, SQIVND (reference sequence). The V end lost 5 bases, the J end lost 2 bases, and 7 bases lay between the germline ends. In DNA form, the CDR3 reads TGTGCCAGTAGTCGGGCAGGCAATCAGCCCCAGCATTTT. Residues: CASSRAGNQPQHF.

To note about this clonotype: Likely a read error: the CDR3 ends without its conserved phenylalanine or tryptophan. The V and J genes are TRBV4-1 and TRBJ2-3; 9 bases agree with TRBD2. Germline V gene sequence: CDR1 MGHRA, CDR2 YSYEKL. V was clipped by 0 bases and J by 0 bases; unmatched bases: 7. CDR3 length: 18 amino acids. The CDR3 nucleotides read TGCGCCAGCAGCCAAGATGCCGCGGGAGGGGTCAGCACAGATACGCAGTATCTT. Translation: CASSQDAAGGVSTDTQYL.

This clonotype was detected a few times. This may be a read error, as it is one base from a much larger clone. The chain joins TRBV11-2 to TRBJ2-3, with 7 bases fitting TRBD2. Losses at the gene ends were 4 bases for V and 1 base for J; bases not matched to a gene: 8. The CDR3 runs to 16 residues. Germline V gene data show CDR1 as SGHAT and CDR2 as FQNNGV. Here the CDR3 DNA reads TGTGCCAGCAGCTCCCAGGGCCGGGGGGGCACAGATACGCAGTATTTT. Translating it yields CASSSQGRGGTDTQYF.

V usage is TRBV19 and J usage is TRBJ2-2, with D possibly being TRBD1 (6 bases). This CDR3 contains 14 residues. V lost 7 bases, J lost 4 bases, and 13 bases lay in between. The V gene's germline CDR1 is LNHDA and CDR2 SQIVND (reference sequence). The chain's CDR3 is CASTGQGSTGELFF. CDR3 nucleotide sequence: TGTGCCAGTACGGGGCAGGGGAGCACCGGGGAGCTGTTTTTT.

This clonotype was seen just once. V gene TRBV11-1 combines with J gene TRBJ2-3, with 12 bases lining up with TRBD2. Per the germline V gene, CDR1 is SGHAT and CDR2 is FQDESV (reference sequence). With V trimmed by 2 bases and J by 11 bases, 8 bases remained unmatched. The CDR3 covers 15 residues. The CDR3 DNA follows: TGTGCCAGCAGCTTACGAGGACTAGCGGGGTATGAGCAGTATTTT. Its protein product is CASSLRGLAGYEQYF.

This clonotype was seen more than once but under ten times. V and J are TRBV5-6 and TRBJ2-6; maybe TRBD1 (5 bases). Trimming left V 0 bases short and J 3 bases short, with 13 bases between. This CDR3 contains 17 residues. Germline V gives CDR1 SGHDT, CDR2 YYEEEE. CDR3 loop: CASSLVAGPFGANVLTF. The CDR3 nucleotides read TGTGCCAGCAGCTTGGTGGCAGGGCCCTTTGGGGCCAACGTCCTGACTTTC. Full variable domain (missing parts from reference TRBV5-6 and TRBJ2-6): DAGVTQSPTHLIKTRGQQVTLRCSPKSGHDTVSWYQQALGQGPQFIFQYYEEEERQRGNFPDRFSGHQFPNYSSELNVNALLLGDSALYLCASSLVAGPFGANVLTFGAGSRLTVL.